This is a list of T cell receptor beta chains from one sample in a study of T cell responses to AZD1222 COVID-19 vaccine. Sequenced by immunoSEQ multiplex PCR; TCRdb stores in-frame clones only, minus some. Of approximately 200,000 clones listed, approximately 91% are singletons. Here the sequenced sample was peripheral blood, taken 28 days after the second AZD1222 dose. All receptors come from an adult who received the AZD1222 COVID-19 vaccine. The conserved cysteine and the conserved F or W are not part of the CDR3 here. D genes are given only for firm matches.

>TRBV2|TRBJ2-7|TRBD1
ASRRDRGEFYEQY
>TRBV7-8|TRBJ1-3|.
ASRIQGRNSGNTIY
>TRBV18|TRBJ1-2|.
ASSPPGPPYGYT
>TRBV11-2|TRBJ2-2|.
ASSLLNTGELF
>TRBV28|TRBJ1-2|TRBD1
ASTRPTGAYYGYT
>TRBV3-1/TRBV3-2|TRBJ2-7|TRBD2
ASSQRLAGSGWGEQY
>TRBV7-2|TRBJ1-5|.
ASSLGDRSNQPQH
>TRBV10-2|TRBJ1-4|TRBD1
ASSEFPWTGGGEKLF
>TRBV3-1/TRBV3-2|TRBJ1-4|.
ASSRRNQRREKLF
>TRBV19|TRBJ2-7|TRBD1
ASAGTGGPYEQY
>TRBV28|TRBJ2-7|TRBD1
ASTPPRQGNNEQY
>TRBV5-6|TRBJ2-6|.
AQQETISGANVLT
>TRBV7-2|TRBJ1-1|TRBD1
ASSSADRANTEAF
>TRBV5-4|TRBJ2-1|.
ASSPGPGSSYNEQF
>TRBV7-6|TRBJ1-4|.
ASSSLIRGETTNEKLF
>TRBV10-3|TRBJ2-7|TRBD1
AISELLDRGREQY
>TRBV24-1|TRBJ2-1|TRBD1
ATSRGRNEQF
>TRBV10-2|TRBJ1-1|TRBD1
ASNGGTGLMNTEAF